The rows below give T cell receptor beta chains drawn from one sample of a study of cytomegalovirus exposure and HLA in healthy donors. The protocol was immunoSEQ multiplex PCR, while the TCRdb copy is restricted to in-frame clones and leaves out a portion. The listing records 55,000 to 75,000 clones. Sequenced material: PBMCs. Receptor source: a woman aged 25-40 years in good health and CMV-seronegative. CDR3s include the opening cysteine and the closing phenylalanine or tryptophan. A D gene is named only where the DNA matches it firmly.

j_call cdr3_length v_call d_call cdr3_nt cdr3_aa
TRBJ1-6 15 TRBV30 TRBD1 TGTGCCTGGAGTGTAGTGGAAAGGGGGCGATCACCCCTCCACTTT CAWSVVERGRSPLHF
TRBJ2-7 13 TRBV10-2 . TGCGCCAGCAGTGAACTAGCATACTACGAGCAGTACTTC CASSELAYYEQYF
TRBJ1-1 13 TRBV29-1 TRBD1 TGCAGCGTGGCCGGGACAGTAAACACTGAAGCTTTCTTT CSVAGTVNTEAFF
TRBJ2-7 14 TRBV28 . TGTGCCAGCATCAACTCCAGGGGGGACTACGAGCAGTACTTC CASINSRGDYEQYF
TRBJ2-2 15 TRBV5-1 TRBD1 TGCGCCAGCAGCCCGGACAGGGCTATGCCCGGGGAGCTGTTTTTT CASSPDRAMPGELFF
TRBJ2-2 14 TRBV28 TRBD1 TGTGCCAGCCTAGGGACAGCGAACACCGGGGAGCTGTTTTTT CASLGTANTGELFF
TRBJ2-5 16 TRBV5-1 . TGCGCCAGCAGCTTGGTGCGGGCAGATAACCAAGAGACCCAGTACTTC CASSLVRADNQETQYF
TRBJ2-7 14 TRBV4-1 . TGCGCCAGCAGCCAAGAATCCTCCTCCTACGAGCAGTACTTC CASSQESSSYEQYF
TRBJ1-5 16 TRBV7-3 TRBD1 TGTGCCAGCAGCCCACCAGGGGGGCAGGAGAAGCAGCCCCAGCATTTT CASSPPGGQEKQPQHF
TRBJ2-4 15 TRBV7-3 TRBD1 TGTGCCAGCAGCTTAACCCCGGACAGGGCCCAGGTTCAGTACTTC CASSLTPDRAQVQYF
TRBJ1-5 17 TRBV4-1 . TGCGCCAGCAGCCAAGATCACCCCACGGAACTATATCAGCCCCAGCATTTT CASSQDHPTELYQPQHF
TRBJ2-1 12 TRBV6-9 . TGTGCCAGCGGGCTGTGTTACAATGAGCAGTTCTTC CASGLCYNEQFF